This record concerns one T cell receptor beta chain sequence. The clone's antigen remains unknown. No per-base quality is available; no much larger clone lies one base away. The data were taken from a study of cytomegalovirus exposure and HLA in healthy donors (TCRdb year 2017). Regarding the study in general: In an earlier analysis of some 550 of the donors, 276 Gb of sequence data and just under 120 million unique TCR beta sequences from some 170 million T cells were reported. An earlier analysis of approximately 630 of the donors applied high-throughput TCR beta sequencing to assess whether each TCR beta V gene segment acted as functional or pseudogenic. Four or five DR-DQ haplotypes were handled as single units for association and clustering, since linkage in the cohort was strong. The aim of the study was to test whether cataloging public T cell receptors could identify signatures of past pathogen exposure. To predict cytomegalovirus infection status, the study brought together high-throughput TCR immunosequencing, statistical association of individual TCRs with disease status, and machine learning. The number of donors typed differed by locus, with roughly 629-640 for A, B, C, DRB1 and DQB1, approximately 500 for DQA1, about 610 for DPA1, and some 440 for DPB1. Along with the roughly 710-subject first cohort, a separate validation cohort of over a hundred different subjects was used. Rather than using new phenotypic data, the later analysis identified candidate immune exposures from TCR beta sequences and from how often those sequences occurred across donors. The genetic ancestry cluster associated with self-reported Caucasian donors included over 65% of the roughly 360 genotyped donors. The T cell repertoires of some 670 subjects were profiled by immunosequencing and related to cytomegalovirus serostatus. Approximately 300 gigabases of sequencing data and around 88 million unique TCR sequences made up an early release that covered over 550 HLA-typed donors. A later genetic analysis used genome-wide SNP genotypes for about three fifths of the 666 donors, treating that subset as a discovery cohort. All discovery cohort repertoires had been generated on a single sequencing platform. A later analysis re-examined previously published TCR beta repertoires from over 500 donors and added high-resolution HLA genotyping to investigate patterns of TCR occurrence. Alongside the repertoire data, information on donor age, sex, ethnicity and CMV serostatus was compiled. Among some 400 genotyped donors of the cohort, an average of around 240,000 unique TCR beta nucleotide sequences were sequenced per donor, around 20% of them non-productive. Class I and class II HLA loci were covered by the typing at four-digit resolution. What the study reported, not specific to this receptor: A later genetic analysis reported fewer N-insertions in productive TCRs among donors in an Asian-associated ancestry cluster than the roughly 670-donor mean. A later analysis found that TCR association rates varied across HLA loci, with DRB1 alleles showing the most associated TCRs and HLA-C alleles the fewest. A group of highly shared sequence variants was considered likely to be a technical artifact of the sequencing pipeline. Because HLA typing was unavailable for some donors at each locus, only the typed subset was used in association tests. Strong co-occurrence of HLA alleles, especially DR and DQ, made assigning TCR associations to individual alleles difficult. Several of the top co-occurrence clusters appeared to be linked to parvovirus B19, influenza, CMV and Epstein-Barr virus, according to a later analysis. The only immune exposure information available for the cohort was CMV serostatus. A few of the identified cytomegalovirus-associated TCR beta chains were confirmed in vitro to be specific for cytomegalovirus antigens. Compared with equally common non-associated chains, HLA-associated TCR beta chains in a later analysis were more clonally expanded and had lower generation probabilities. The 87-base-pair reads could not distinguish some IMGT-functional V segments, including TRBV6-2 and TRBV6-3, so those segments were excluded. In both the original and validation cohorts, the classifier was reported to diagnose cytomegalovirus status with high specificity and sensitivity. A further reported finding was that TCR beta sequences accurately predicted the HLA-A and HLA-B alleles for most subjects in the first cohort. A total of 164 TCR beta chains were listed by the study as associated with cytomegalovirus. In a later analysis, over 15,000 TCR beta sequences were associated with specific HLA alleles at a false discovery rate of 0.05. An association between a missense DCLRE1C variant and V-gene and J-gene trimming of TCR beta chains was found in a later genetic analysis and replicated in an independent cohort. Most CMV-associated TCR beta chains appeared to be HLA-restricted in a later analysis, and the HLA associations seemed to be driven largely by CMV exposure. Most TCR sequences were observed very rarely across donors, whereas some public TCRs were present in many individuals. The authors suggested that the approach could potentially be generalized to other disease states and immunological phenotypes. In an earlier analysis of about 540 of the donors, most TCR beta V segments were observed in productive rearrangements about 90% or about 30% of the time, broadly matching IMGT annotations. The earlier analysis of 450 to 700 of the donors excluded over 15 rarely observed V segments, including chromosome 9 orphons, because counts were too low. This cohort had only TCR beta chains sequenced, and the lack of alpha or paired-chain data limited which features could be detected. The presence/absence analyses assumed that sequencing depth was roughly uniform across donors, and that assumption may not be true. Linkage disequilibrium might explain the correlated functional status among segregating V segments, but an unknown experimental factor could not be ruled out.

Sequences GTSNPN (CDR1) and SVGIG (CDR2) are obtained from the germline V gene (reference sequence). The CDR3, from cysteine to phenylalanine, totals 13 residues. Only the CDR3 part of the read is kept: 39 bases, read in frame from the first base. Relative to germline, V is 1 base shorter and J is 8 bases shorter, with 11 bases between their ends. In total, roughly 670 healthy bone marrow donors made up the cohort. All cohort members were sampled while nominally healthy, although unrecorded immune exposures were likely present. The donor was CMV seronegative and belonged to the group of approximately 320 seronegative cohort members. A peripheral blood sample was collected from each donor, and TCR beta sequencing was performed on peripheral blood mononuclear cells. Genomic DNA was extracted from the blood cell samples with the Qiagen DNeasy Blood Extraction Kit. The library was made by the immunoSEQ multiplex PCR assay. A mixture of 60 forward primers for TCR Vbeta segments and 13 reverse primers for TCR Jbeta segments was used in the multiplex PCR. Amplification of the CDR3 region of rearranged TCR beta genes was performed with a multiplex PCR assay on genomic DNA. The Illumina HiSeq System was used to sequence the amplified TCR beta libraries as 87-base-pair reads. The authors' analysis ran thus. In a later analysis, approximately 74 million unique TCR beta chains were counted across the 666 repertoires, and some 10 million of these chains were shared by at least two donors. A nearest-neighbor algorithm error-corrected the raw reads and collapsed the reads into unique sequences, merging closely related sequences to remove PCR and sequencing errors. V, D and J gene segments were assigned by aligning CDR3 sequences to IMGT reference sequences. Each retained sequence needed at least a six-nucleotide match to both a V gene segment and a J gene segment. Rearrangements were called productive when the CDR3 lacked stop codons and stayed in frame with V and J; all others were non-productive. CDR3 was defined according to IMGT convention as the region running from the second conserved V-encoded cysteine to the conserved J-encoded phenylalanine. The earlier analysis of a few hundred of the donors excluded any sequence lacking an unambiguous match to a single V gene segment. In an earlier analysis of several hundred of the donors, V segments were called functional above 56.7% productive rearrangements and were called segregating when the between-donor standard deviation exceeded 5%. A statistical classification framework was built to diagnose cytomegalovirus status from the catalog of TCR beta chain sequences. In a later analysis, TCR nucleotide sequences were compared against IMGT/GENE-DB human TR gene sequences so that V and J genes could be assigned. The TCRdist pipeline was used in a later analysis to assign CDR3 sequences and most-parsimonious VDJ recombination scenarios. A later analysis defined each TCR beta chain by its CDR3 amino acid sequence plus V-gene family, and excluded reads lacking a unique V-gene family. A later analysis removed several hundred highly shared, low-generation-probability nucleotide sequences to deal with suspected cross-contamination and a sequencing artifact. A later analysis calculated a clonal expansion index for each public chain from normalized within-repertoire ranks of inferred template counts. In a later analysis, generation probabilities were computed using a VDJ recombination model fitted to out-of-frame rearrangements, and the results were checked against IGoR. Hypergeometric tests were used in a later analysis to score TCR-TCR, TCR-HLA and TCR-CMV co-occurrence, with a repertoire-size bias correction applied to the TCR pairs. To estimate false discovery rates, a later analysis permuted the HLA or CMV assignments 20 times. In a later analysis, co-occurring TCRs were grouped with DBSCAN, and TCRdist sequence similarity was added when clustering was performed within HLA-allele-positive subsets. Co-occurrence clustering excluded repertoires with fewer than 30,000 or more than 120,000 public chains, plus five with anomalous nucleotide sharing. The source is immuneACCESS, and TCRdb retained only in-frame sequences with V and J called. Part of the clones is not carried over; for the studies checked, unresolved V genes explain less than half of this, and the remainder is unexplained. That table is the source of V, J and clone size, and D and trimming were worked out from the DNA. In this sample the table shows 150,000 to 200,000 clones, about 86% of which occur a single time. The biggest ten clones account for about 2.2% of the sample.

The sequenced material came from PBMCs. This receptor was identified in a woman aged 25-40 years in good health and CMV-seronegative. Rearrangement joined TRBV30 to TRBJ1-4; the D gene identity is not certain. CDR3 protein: CAWSGAVGEKLFF. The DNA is TGTGCCTGGAGTGGTGCGGTTGGGGAAAAACTGTTTTTT.